This T cell receptor beta chain comes out of a study of T cells in women clearing cervical HPV infection. Assay used: immunoSEQ multiplex PCR; TCRdb lists only in-frame clones, some missing. The sample has roughly 13,000 clones, and its top ten clones hold roughly 10%. In terms of frequency, this clone is medium-sized. This receptor was taken from a woman aged 18-70 years with a cervical HPV16 infection that either progressed to CIN3+ or cleared (not recorded which). The sequencing input was blood buffy coat.

The chain's CDR3 is CASSWNRGEKLFF. The sequenced CDR3 bases are TGCGCCAGCAGCTGGAACAGGGGTGAAAAA. This chain joins TRBV5-1 and TRBJ1-4; 7 bases are shared with TRBD1. Read data end 3 residues before the CDR3 end; the end is taken from the germline J gene. The CDR3 has 13 residues. Germline CDR1 SGHRS, CDR2 YFSETQ. V lost 3 bases to trimming and J lost 7 bases; unmatched junction nucleotides: 3.